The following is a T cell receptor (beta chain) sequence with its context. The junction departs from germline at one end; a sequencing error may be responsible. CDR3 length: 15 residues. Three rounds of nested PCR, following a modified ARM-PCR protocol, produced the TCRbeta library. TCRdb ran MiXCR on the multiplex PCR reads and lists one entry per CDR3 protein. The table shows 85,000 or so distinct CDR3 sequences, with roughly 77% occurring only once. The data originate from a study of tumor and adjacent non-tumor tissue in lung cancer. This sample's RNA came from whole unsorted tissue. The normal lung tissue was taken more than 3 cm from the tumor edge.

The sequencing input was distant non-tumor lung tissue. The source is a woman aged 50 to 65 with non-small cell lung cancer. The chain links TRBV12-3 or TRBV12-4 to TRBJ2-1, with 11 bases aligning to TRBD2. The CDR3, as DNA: TGTGCCAGCTGTGGACTAGCGGGCCTCTTCAATGAGCAGTTTTTC. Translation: CASCGLAGLFNEQFF.